This T cell receptor beta chain was captured by sequencing in a study of CD8 T cells in ankylosing spondylitis. The germline CDR1 and CDR2 sequences are MNHEY and SMNVEV (reference sequence). The CDR3 runs to 17 residues. Trimming cost V 5 bases and J 3 bases, with 23 bases left between them. MiXCR, applied by TCRdb to the 5' RACE reads, yields one record per CDR3 protein. Of about 210,000 distinct CDR3 sequences in the sample, approximately 7.4% are singletons; the top ten hold 12% to 15%. For this clonotype: What it recognizes is unknown.

Study-wide findings and caveats: Eight or nine highly homologous variants made up a TCR beta motif that seemed to typify ankylosing spondylitis blood.

The source material was blood, either unsorted or a sorted T cell fraction (not recorded which). The clonotype comes from a male donor with ankylosing spondylitis. The rearrangement uses TRBV27 and TRBJ2-7; TRBD1 might be the D (6 bases). CDR3 sequence (DNA): TGTGCCAGCAGTCCGTACGATCCGGGACATTCTTTCTACGAGCAGTACTTC. This translates into CASSPYDPGHSFYEQYF.